This T cell receptor beta chain was sequenced in a study of T-cell reconstitution after alpha-beta-depleted transplantation in children. General study points: Expanded clones from the graft, numbering several hundred, reportedly supplied alpha-beta T cells about two months after transplant. Diversity and T-cell counts at one year after transplant derived mostly from new T cells.

The germline CDR1 and CDR2 sequences are SGDLS and YYNGEE. The junction had 10 bases not matched to a gene; V was cut back by 3 bases and J by 6 bases. The CDR3 spans 16 residues. This sample's TCRbeta library carried unique molecular identifier barcodes. MiXCR was run by TCRdb on the PCR reads, yielding one entry per CDR3 protein. Among roughly 340,000 distinct CDR3 sequences listed, around 15% were seen once. Comments on this clonotype: The antigen remains undetermined.

The clonotype originates from a male patient between 2 and 15 years old who had a stem cell transplant for acute lymphoblastic leukemia, so the T cells may come from the graft donor. The sample here was PBMCs, mostly from graft donor cells, taken 360 days after TCRalphabeta/CD19-depleted stem cell transplant. This chain links TRBV9 with TRBJ2-1; 9 bases are a match to TRBD2. For the CDR3, the DNA is TGTGCCAGCAGCGCCCAAGCGGGAGGACGCCTCAATGAGCAGTTCTTC. This translates into CASSAQAGGRLNEQFF.